A single sample is the source of the 22 T cell receptor beta chains below, sequenced in a study of T cells in Graves' hyperthyroidism and ophthalmopathy. The source material, RNA transcripts, was used to amplify TCR beta CDR3 regions. With the HTBI primer set, the TCR CDR3 went through a first round of RT-PCR. MiXCR was run by TCRdb on the multiplex PCR reads, yielding one entry per CDR3 protein. The table shows 500,000 to 600,000 distinct CDR3 sequences, with roughly 46% occurring only once. Material for sequencing was peripheral blood or thyroid tissue (not recorded which). Every receptor here comes from a woman between 18 and 29 years old with Graves' hyperthyroidism.

V gene TRBV5-1 combines with J gene TRBJ1-2; possible D gene TRBD1, 6 bases. V lost 4 bases to trimming and J lost 4 bases, with 26 bases between them. CDR1 is SGHRS, CDR2 YFSETQ, per germline. The CDR3 covers 18 residues. The CDR3 DNA sequence: TGCGCCAGCAGCGGAGGGGGGTCCGGGGGCAGGTCCGGCTATGGCTACACCTTC. Amino acids: CASSGGGSGGRSGYGYTF.

V is TRBV5-1 and J is TRBJ1-3; possibly TRBD1 for D (5 bases). V gave up 4 bases and J gave up 7 bases, with 15 bases separating them. The CDR3 loop spans 14 amino acids. CDR1 and CDR2 (germline): SGHRS, YFSETQ. The chain's CDR3 is CASSNPGRLNTIYF. The DNA for the CDR3 is TGCGCCAGCAGCAACCCGGGACGGCTGAACACCATATATTTT.

This clonotype came up once. V is TRBV20-1 and J is TRBJ1-4; weak D call: TRBD1 (5 bases). In germline, CDR1 is DFQATT, CDR2 SNEGSKA (reference sequence). The CDR3 is 15 amino acids. With 4 bases removed from V and 2 bases from J, the gap between germline ends came to 14 bases. Written as DNA, the CDR3 is TGCAGTGCTAAGGGACCCGTGGGGACTAATGAAAAACTGTTTTTT. This translates into CSAKGPVGTNEKLFF.

The chain uses TRBV2 and TRBJ1-4, with a weak D call TRBD1 (5 bases). The germline V and J ends were trimmed by 3 bases and 7 bases, with 24 bases remaining between them. Germline V gene data show CDR1 as SNHLY and CDR2 as FYNNEI. This CDR3 contains 18 residues. CDR3 sequence (DNA): TGTGCCAGCAGTGATCCGCAGGGATGGCCAGACCGTTTTGAAAAACTGTTTTTT. Protein product: CASSDPQGWPDRFEKLFF. Supplemented by reference TRBV2 and TRBJ1-4, the full variable domain reads EPEVTQTPSHQVTQMGQEVILRCVPISNHLYFYWYRQILGQKVEFLVSFYNNEISEKSEIFDDQFSVERPDGSNFTLKIRSTKLEDSAMYFCASSDPQGWPDRFEKLFFGSGTQLSVL.

This clonotype has a count of ten or more. This chain's CDR3 is CASSGERGRLNQPQHF. CDR3 in DNA: TGTGCCAGCAGTGGGGAGAGGGGGCGCCTCAATCAGCCCCAGCATTTT. V and J are TRBV2 and TRBJ1-5, with 7 nucleotides matching TRBD1. The CDR3 spans 16 residues. V lost 4 bases to trimming and J lost 3 bases; unmatched junction nucleotides: 9. Germline loops: CDR1 SNHLY, CDR2 FYNNEI.

The chain links TRBV28 to TRBJ2-7, with 8 bases lining up with TRBD2. Germline-derived CDR1 and CDR2 are MDHEN and SYDVKM. V was clipped by 3 bases and J by 2 bases; unmatched bases: 3. The CDR3 has 14 amino acids. This CDR3 reads CASSFPLAAYEQYF. In DNA form, the CDR3 reads TGTGCCAGCAGTTTCCCACTAGCGGCCTACGAGCAGTACTTC.

This clonotype was detected many times. The chain carries TRBV7-9 and TRBJ2-5, with 12 bases fitting TRBD2. This CDR3 contains 16 residues. Trimming removed 5 bases from V and 6 bases from J; junction bases left unmatched: 10. Germline CDR1 SEHNR, CDR2 FQNEAQ (reference sequence). The CDR3: CASSPRTSGKLQTQYF. The CDR3 DNA reads as TGTGCCAGCAGCCCCCGGACTAGCGGGAAACTGCAGACCCAGTACTTC.

This clonotype was counted many times. V gene TRBV20-1 combines with J gene TRBJ2-7, with no clear D. This CDR3 has 13 amino acids. Germline loops: CDR1 DFQATT, CDR2 SNEGSKA (reference sequence). V lost 6 bases to trimming and J lost 6 bases, with 18 bases between them. The chain's CDR3 is CSALENFPAEQYF. The CDR3 bases are TGCAGTGCATTGGAGAACTTCCCGGCCGAGCAGTACTTC.

This clonotype has a handful of counts. The chain recombines TRBV12-3 or TRBV12-4 with TRBJ2-7, with TRBD2 identical over 14 bases. The junction had 12 bases not matched to a gene; V was cut back by 7 bases and J by 4 bases. This CDR3 has 17 amino acids. The CDR3 here is CASTRGGTSGRRYEQYF. CDR3 DNA: TGTGCCAGCACCCGAGGGGGGACTAGCGGGAGACGTTACGAGCAGTACTTC.

This clonotype was counted many times. The genes are TRBV27 and TRBJ1-6; no clear D gene. V lost 6 bases and J 8 bases, leaving 14 bases between the germline ends. The germline gives CDR1 MNHEY, CDR2 SMNVEV (reference sequence). The CDR3 length is 14 residues. CDR3 sequence (DNA): TGTGCCAGCAGGAATTGGGAGGTGGATTCACCCCTCCACTTT. Its protein product is CASRNWEVDSPLHF.

The rearrangement joins TRBV6-5 to TRBJ1-3, with D perhaps matching TRBD1 (5 bases). Trimming shortened V by 7 bases and J by 0 bases, and 16 bases separated the two germline ends. CDR1 is MNHEY, CDR2 SVGAGI, per germline. The CDR3 extends over 16 amino acids. CDR3 region: CASTSQGLDSGNTIYF. The CDR3 DNA is TGTGCCAGCACTTCCCAGGGACTGGACTCTGGAAACACCATATATTTT.

This clonotype was seen ten or more times. The V and J genes are TRBV12-5 and TRBJ1-4; the D gene is possibly TRBD1 (6 bases). The CDR3 has 18 amino acids. V lost 0 bases and J 2 bases, leaving 16 bases between the germline ends. Germline CDR1 and CDR2: LGHNT and FRNRAP. CDR3 DNA: TGTGCTAGTGGTTTGGTACTAACCGGGGGCCGCACTAATGAAAAACTGTTTTTT. Translation gives CASGLVLTGGRTNEKLFF.

The rearrangement joins TRBV6-2 or TRBV6-3 to TRBJ1-5; the match to TRBD1 covers 7 bases. This CDR3 is 15 amino acids long. J was trimmed by 3 bases and V by 2 bases; bases with no gene match: 4. Germline-derived CDR1 and CDR2 are MNHEY and SVGEGT. The CDR3 nucleotides are TGTGCCAGCAGTTACGTGGGACAGATCAATCAGCCCCAGCATTTT. Translated, it gives CASSYVGQINQPQHF.

The chain recombines TRBV5-6 with TRBJ2-6, with D possibly matching TRBD2 (5 bases). With 4 bases removed from V and 8 bases from J, the gap between germline ends came to 10 bases. Germline V lookup: CDR1 SGHDT, CDR2 YYEEEE. The CDR3 runs 13 residues. The CDR3: CASSPTGTNVLTF. The CDR3 nucleotides are TGTGCCAGCAGCCCGACCGGGACCAACGTCCTGACTTTC.

There are a few counts of this clonotype. The V and J genes are TRBV10-2 and TRBJ2-3, with 14 bases identical to TRBD2. Germline CDR1 WSHSY, CDR2 SAAADI. The CDR3 runs 16 residues. Germline trimming cut 3 bases from V and 11 bases from J; bases unmatched to any gene: 10. CDR3 in DNA: TGCGCCAGCAGTGACCCTGGGACTAGCGGGAGTATTGAGCAGTATTTT. It yields the protein CASSDPGTSGSIEQYF.

This sequence joins TRBV6-6 and TRBJ2-7, with D unclear. In germline, CDR1 is MNHNY, CDR2 SVGAGI (reference sequence). V lost 2 bases and J 2 bases, leaving 7 bases between the germline ends. CDR3 length: 13 residues. The CDR3 region is CASSYNGPYEQYF. CDR3 DNA sequence: TGTGCCAGCAGTTACAACGGACCCTACGAGCAGTACTTC.

Many counts were recorded for this clonotype. V is TRBV19 and J is TRBJ1-1; a possible D gene is TRBD1 (6 bases). The CDR3 extends over 15 amino acids. The V end lost 1 base, the J end lost 0 bases, and 9 bases lay between the germline ends. Looked up from germline, CDR1 is LNHDA and CDR2 is SQIVND (reference sequence). In nucleotides, the CDR3 is TGTGCCAGTAGTATAGGGACAGTCCTGAACACTGAAGCTTTCTTT. This encodes CASSIGTVLNTEAFF.

Ten or more counts support this clonotype. V usage is TRBV13 and J usage is TRBJ2-2, with D possibly being TRBD2 (6 bases). V dropped 5 bases and J dropped 5 bases, with 15 bases sitting between them. This CDR3 has 15 residues. Germline V lookup: CDR1 PRHDT, CDR2 FYEKMQ (reference sequence). In DNA form, the CDR3 reads TGTGCCAGCAGCCGAAGCGGAGGGCGGACCGGGGAGCTGTTTTTT. Translation gives CASSRSGGRTGELFF.

This clonotype was found once. A much larger clone differs by one base, so this may be a read error. The genes are TRBV4-1 and TRBJ2-7; 9 bases match TRBD1. The germline V gene encodes CDR1 MGHRA and CDR2 YSYEKL. The CDR3 runs 16 residues. DNA of the CDR3: TGCGCCAGCAGCCAGTGGGGGACAGGGAAATCCTACGAGCCGTACTTC. The encoded protein is CASSQWGTGKSYEPYF.

The sample holds many counts of this clonotype. The chain is built from TRBV20-1 and TRBJ2-7; a weak D match, TRBD2 (5 bases). The CDR3 loop spans 13 amino acids. The germline gives CDR1 DFQATT, CDR2 SNEGSKA (reference sequence). V was trimmed by 1 base and J by 7 bases, leaving 14 bases between them. CDR3 residues: CSARAGRMGEQYF. The CDR3 nucleotides are TGCAGTGCTAGAGCGGGGAGAATGGGAGAGCAGTACTTC.

The chain is built from TRBV29-1 and TRBJ1-2, with a possible D match to TRBD1 (6 bases). The V and J ends lost 5 bases and 8 bases respectively, with 15 bases between them. The germline gives CDR1 SQVTM, CDR2 ANQGSEA. The CDR3 has 12 residues. In nucleotides, the CDR3 is TGCAGCGTTTTTTCAGGGGAGGGCGGCTACACCTTC. The encoded protein is CSVFSGEGGYTF.

The chain employs TRBV4-3 and TRBJ2-5, with 8 bases matching TRBD2. V was clipped by 0 bases and J by 8 bases; unmatched bases: 8. Germline assignment: CDR1 LGHNA and CDR2 YSLEER. The CDR3 is 15 amino acids. CDR3 sequence (DNA): TGCGCCAGCAGCCAAGATTTGAGGAGCGGGAGTACCCAGTACTTC. It is translated as CASSQDLRSGSTQYF.